The 18 T cell receptor beta chains given below trace back to one sample, sequenced in a study of T cell responses to AZD1222 COVID-19 vaccine (dated by TCRdb to the early 2020s). The sample's time point, from its label and the paper: baseline before first vaccination. Library generation was performed with the immunoSEQ multiplex PCR assay. TCRdb stores this immuneACCESS table with in-frame sequences only. Part of the clones is absent; in the studies checked, under half of the shortfall reflects unresolved V genes, and no reason is known for the rest. The sample table shows approximately 100,000 clones, and about 86% are seen once. Jointly, the top ten make up about 1.5% of the sample. This material consisted of peripheral blood, taken on day 0 of AZD1222 vaccination. These receptors were collected from an adult in good health.

The gene calls are TRBV28 and TRBJ1-2, with D possibly being TRBD1 (5 bases). The CDR3 totals 14 residues. V lost 2 bases and J 4 bases, leaving 11 bases between the germline ends. Germline lookup yields CDR1 MDHEN and CDR2 SYDVKM. The CDR3 here is CASSLGQGLYGYTF. In DNA form, the CDR3 reads TGTGCCAGCAGTTTAGGGCAGGGACTCTATGGCTACACCTTC.

In its sample, this clone was seen a few times. The chain employs TRBV20-1 and TRBJ1-2, with D perhaps TRBD1 (5 bases). V lost 5 bases to trimming and J lost 7 bases, with 11 bases between them. The CDR3 is 11 amino acids. Germline CDR1 is DFQATT and CDR2 is SNEGSKA (reference sequence). The CDR3 bases are TGCAGTGCTTGGGGGGGAGGTGGCTACACCTTC. Amino acids: CSAWGGGGYTF.

The chain combines TRBV25-1 with TRBJ2-1; 10 bases are shared with TRBD2. Per germline, CDR1 MGHDK and CDR2 SYGVNS. The CDR3 extends over 15 amino acids. After removal of 5 bases from V and 8 bases from J, the junction contained 9 bases not matched to a gene. CDR3 residues: CASSPASGSRDEQFF. The CDR3 bases are TGTGCCAGCAGTCCCGCTAGCGGGAGTAGGGATGAGCAGTTCTTC. Full variable domain (missing parts from reference TRBV25-1 and TRBJ2-1): EADIYQTPRYLVIGTGKKITLECSQTMGHDKMYWYQQDPGMELHLIHYSYGVNSTEKGDLSSESTVSRIRTEHFPLTLESARPSHTSQYLCASSPASGSRDEQFFGPGTRLTVL.

This clone was found a few times. The J gene is TRBJ1-3, the V gene TRBV28; the D gene is possibly TRBD1 (5 bases). CDR1 MDHEN and CDR2 SYDVKM come from the germline V gene. There are 14 residues in the CDR3. Trimming stripped 5 bases from V and 4 bases from J, with 12 bases between. CDR3 protein: CASSRQFRGNTIYF. The CDR3 DNA is TGTGCCAGCAGTCGACAGTTCCGCGGAAACACCATATATTTT.

The gene calls are TRBV7-2 and TRBJ1-2; D is unclear. V was pared by 2 bases and J by 8 bases, with 15 bases between. Per the germline V gene, CDR1 is SGHTA and CDR2 is FQGNSA. There are 14 residues in the CDR3. CDR3 sequence: CASSLLIPVRGYTF. The CDR3 DNA sequence: TGTGCCAGCAGCTTACTAATCCCCGTGAGGGGCTACACCTTC. Supplemented by reference TRBV7-2 and TRBJ1-2, the full variable domain reads GAGVSQSPSNKVTEKGKDVELRCDPISGHTALYWYRQSLGQGLEFLIYFQGNSAPDKSGLPSDRFSAERTGGSVSTLTIQRTQQEDSAVYLCASSLLIPVRGYTFGSGTRLTVV.

This chain uses TRBV18 with TRBJ2-5, with D unresolved. Trimming left V 6 bases short and J 0 bases short, with 5 bases between. CDR1 KGHSH and CDR2 LQKENI come from the germline V gene. The CDR3 is made up of 12 amino acids. CDR3 sequence reads: CASSQYQETQYF. In nucleotides, the CDR3 is TGTGCCAGCTCCCAGTACCAAGAGACCCAGTACTTC.

This rearrangement joins TRBV28 to TRBJ2-3; no clear D gene. CDR3 length: 15 residues. V was cut by 7 bases and J by 0 bases, with 14 bases left in between. In germline, CDR1 is MDHEN, CDR2 SYDVKM. The CDR3: CASMGWDTSTDTQYF. The CDR3 nucleotides read TGTGCCAGCATGGGCTGGGATACTAGCACAGATACGCAGTATTTT. Variable domain in full (rest from reference TRBV28 and TRBJ2-3): DVKVTQSSRYLVKRTGEKVFLECVQDMDHENMFWYRQDPGLGLRLIYFSYDVKMKEKGDIPEGYSVSREKKERFSLILESASTNQTSMYLCASMGWDTSTDTQYFGPGTRLTVL.

The V gene is TRBV15, the J gene TRBJ2-5; maybe TRBD2 (6 bases). Trimming stripped 1 base from V and 4 bases from J, with 13 bases between. CDR1 and CDR2 from the germline V gene are LNHNV and YYDKDF (reference sequence). This CDR3 contains 15 residues. CDR3 protein: CATSRVPSERETQYF. For the CDR3, the DNA is TGTGCCACCAGCAGAGTCCCTAGCGAGAGAGAGACCCAGTACTTC. Complete variable domain (other parts from reference TRBV15 and TRBJ2-5): DAMVIQNPRYQVTQFGKPVTLSCSQTLNHNVMYWYQQKSSQAPKLLFHYYDKDFNNEADTPDNFQSRRPNTSFCFLDIRSPGLGDTAMYLCATSRVPSERETQYFGPGTRLLVL.

Here the CDR3 reads CASRHRNIAYRQDYGYTF. The CDR3 region has the DNA TGTGCAAGTCGCCATAGGAACATCGCTTACAGGCAGGATTATGGCTACACCTTC. The genes are TRBV12-2 and TRBJ1-2; no DNA check was done on the table's D call, TRBD1. TRBV12-2 is recorded as a pseudogene. The CDR3 spans 18 residues.

This sequence joins TRBV19 and TRBJ2-1, with 10 bases lining up with TRBD2. Germline CDR1 and CDR2: LNHDA and SQIVND (reference sequence). With 3 bases clipped from V and 10 bases from J, the junction kept 9 bases outside the gene matches. This CDR3 is built from 15 residues. CDR3 sequence: CASSMGLAGVGEQFF. The CDR3 DNA is TGTGCCAGTAGTATGGGGCTAGCGGGAGTTGGGGAGCAGTTCTTC.

This clone occurred once. The chain joins TRBV5-6 to TRBJ2-1; the match to TRBD1 covers 7 bases. The germline V gene encodes CDR1 SGHDT and CDR2 YYEEEE. This CDR3 has 14 amino acids. V shed 2 bases, J shed 9 bases, and the junction held 8 bases outside the gene matches. The CDR3 sequence: CASSFLTGFGEQFF. The CDR3 DNA is TGTGCCAGCAGCTTTCTGACAGGGTTCGGTGAGCAGTTCTTC.

Here the CDR3 DNA reads TGTGCCAGCAGCCCGCCTGGAGAGACCCAGTACTTC. As protein: CASSPPGETQYF. This chain links TRBV6-5 with TRBJ2-5; D is unclear. CDR3 length: 12 amino acids. From germline, CDR1 is MNHEY and CDR2 SVGAGI. V lost 6 bases and J 4 bases, leaving 9 bases between the germline ends.

CDR3 protein: CSAGVGGTSGNTIYF. CDR3 in DNA: TGCAGCGCAGGCGTGGGGGGGACCTCTGGAAACACCATATATTTT. The V call is TRBV29-1, the J call TRBJ1-3; maybe TRBD1 (5 bases). The length of the CDR3 is 15 residues. Germline CDR1 is SQVTM and CDR2 is ANQGSEA. The germline V and J ends were trimmed by 7 bases and 0 bases, with 16 bases remaining between them.

The rearrangement links TRBV19 to TRBJ2-5; possibly TRBD1 for D (6 bases). The CDR3 runs to 16 residues. Germline CDR1 is LNHDA and CDR2 is SQIVND (reference sequence). The V end was cut by 5 bases, the J end by 6 bases, with 22 bases between. This chain's CDR3 is CASSSGLGGAMKTQYF. The CDR3 nucleotides read TGTGCCAGTAGTTCGGGCCTTGGGGGCGCAATGAAGACCCAGTACTTC. The entire variable domain, with the rest obtained from reference TRBV19 and TRBJ2-5, is as follows: DGGITQSPKYLFRKEGQNVTLSCEQNLNHDAMYWYRQDPGQGLRLIYYSQIVNDFQKGDIAEGYSVSREKKESFPLTVTSAQKNPTAFYLCASSSGLGGAMKTQYFGPGTRLLVL.

The gene calls are TRBV19 and TRBJ1-1; TRBD1 agrees at 7 bases. V shed 7 bases, J shed 6 bases, and the junction held 8 bases outside the gene matches. CDR1 LNHDA and CDR2 SQIVND come from the germline V gene (reference sequence). CDR3 length: 13 amino acids. CDR3 sequence reads: CASTMRGRSEAFF. In nucleotides, the CDR3 is TGTGCCAGTACCATGAGGGGGCGGTCTGAAGCTTTCTTT. The variable domain in full, with the rest retrieved from reference TRBV19 and TRBJ1-1, is DGGITQSPKYLFRKEGQNVTLSCEQNLNHDAMYWYRQDPGQGLRLIYYSQIVNDFQKGDIAEGYSVSREKKESFPLTVTSAQKNPTAFYLCASTMRGRSEAFFGQGTRLTVV.

CDR3 sequence reads: CASSFPHLAPSEQFF. The CDR3 DNA is TGTGCCAGCAGTTTTCCTCACCTGGCCCCTAGTGAGCAGTTCTTC. V gene TRBV11-3 combines with J gene TRBJ2-1; D not certain. Per the germline V gene, CDR1 is SGHNT and CDR2 is YENEEA. Between the trimmed V and J ends, which lost 6 bases and 9 bases, there was a span of 21 bases. CDR3 length equals 15 residues.

This clone was recorded only once. V is TRBV6-5 and J is TRBJ1-1; D not certain. Germline values: CDR1 MNHEY, CDR2 SVGAGI. V was clipped by 5 bases and J by 0 bases, with 7 bases between them. This CDR3 comprises 13 residues. CDR3: CASSLGMNTEAFF. The CDR3 DNA reads TGTGCCAGCAGTCTTGGGATGAACACTGAAGCTTTCTTT.

This clone occurred once. The rearrangement joins TRBV4-3 to TRBJ1-2; maybe TRBD1 (5 bases). Germline V gene data show CDR1 as LGHNA and CDR2 as YSLEER. V was shortened by 0 bases and J by 4 bases, with 15 bases between the two germline ends. This CDR3 is 16 amino acids long. CDR3 sequence reads: CASSQDTAWRGYGYTF. DNA for the CDR3: TGCGCCAGCAGCCAAGATACGGCATGGAGGGGCTATGGCTACACCTTC.